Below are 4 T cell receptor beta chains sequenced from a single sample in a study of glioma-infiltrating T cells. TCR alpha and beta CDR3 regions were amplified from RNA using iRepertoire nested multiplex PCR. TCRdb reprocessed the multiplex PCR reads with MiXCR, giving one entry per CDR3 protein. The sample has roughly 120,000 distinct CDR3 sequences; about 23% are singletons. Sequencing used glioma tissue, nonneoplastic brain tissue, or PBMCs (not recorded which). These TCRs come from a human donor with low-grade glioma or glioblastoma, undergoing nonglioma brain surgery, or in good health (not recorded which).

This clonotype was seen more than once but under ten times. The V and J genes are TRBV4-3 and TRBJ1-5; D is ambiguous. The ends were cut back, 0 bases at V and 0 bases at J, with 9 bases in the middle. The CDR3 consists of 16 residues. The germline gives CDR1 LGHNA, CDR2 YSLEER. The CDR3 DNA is TGCGCCAGCAGCCAAGATTTAGGTGATAGCAATCAGCCCCAGCATTTT. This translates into CASSQDLGDSNQPQHF.

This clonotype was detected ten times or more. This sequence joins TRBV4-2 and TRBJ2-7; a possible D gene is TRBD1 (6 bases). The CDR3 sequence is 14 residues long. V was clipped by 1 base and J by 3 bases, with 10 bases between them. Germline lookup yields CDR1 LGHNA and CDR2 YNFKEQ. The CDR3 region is CASSQVGRGYEQYF. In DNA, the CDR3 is TGTGCCAGCAGCCAAGTCGGCAGGGGCTACGAGCAGTACTTC.

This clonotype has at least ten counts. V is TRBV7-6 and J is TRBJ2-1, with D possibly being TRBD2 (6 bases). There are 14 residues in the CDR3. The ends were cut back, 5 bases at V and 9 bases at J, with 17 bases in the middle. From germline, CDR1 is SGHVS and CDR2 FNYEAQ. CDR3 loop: CASSRGGVESEQFF. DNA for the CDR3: TGTGCCAGCAGCCGCGGAGGGGTGGAGAGTGAGCAGTTCTTC.

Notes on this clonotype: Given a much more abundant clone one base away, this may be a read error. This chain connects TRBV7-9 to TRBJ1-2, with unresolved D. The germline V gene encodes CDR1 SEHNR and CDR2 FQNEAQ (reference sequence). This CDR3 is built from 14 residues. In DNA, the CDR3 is TGTGCCAGCAGCTTAGTCGGGGAGGGCTATGGCAACACCTTC. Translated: CASSLVGEGYGNTF. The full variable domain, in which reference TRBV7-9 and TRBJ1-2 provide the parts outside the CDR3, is DTGVSQNPRHKITKRGQNVTFRCDPISEHNRLYWYRQTLGQGPEFLTYFQNEAQLEKSRLLSDRFSAERPKGSFSTLEIQRTEQGDSAMYLCASSLVGEGYGNTFGSGTRLTVV.